A single sample is the source of the 11 T cell receptor beta chains below, sequenced in a study of OX40 agonist ivuxolimab in advanced cancers. TCRdb's table, derived via immunoSEQ multiplex PCR, lists solely in-frame clones and lacks some. The profile shows about 70,000 clones, 85% to 90% of them singletons. Here the sequenced sample was CD4+ or CD8+ T cells sorted from blood, taken in a trial of the OX40 agonist ivuxolimab. The source is an adult with an advanced solid tumor such as melanoma, head and neck, liver or kidney cancer.

The V call is TRBV4-1, the J call TRBJ2-1; D uncertain. The CDR3 is 15 residues long. Germline V gene lookup returns CDR1 MGHRA and CDR2 YSYEKL. V lost 0 bases, J lost 6 bases, and 12 bases lay in between. CDR3 nucleotides: TGCGCCAGCAGCCAAGATCCACGGATGGGCAATGAGCAGTTCTTC. Protein: CASSQDPRMGNEQFF.

Written as DNA, the CDR3 is TGTGCCAGCAGCGACTTCACTAGCTCTGGAAACACCATATATTTT. As protein: CASSDFTSSGNTIYF. This chain joins TRBV7-2 and TRBJ1-3; the D is unclear. The ends were cut back, 5 bases at V and 0 bases at J, with 11 bases in the middle. CDR1 is SGHTA and CDR2 is FQGNSA in the germline V gene. The CDR3 has 15 amino acids.

The rearrangement links TRBV19 to TRBJ2-7; tentative D call: TRBD1 (6 bases). V lost 3 bases and J lost 3, with 9 bases in between. CDR1 and CDR2 (germline): LNHDA, SQIVND (reference sequence). The CDR3 runs 13 residues. The CDR3 DNA reads as TGTGCCAGTAGTATGGACAGCATCTACGAGCAGTACTTC. Its translation is CASSMDSIYEQYF.

This clone was counted only a few times. CDR3 DNA sequence: TGTGCCAGCAGCCAAGAGGCCGGCTACTATGGCTACACCTTC. Protein product: CASSQEAGYYGYTF. V is TRBV4-2 and J is TRBJ1-2; D ambiguous. The V gene's germline CDR1 is LGHNA and CDR2 YNFKEQ. Trimming left V 0 bases short and J 3 bases short, with 8 bases between. CDR3 length: 14 amino acids.

The rearrangement links TRBV11-2 to TRBJ2-1; D is perhaps TRBD2 (6 bases). The CDR3 extends over 14 amino acids. V lost 0 bases and J lost 6, with 9 bases in between. Looked up from germline, CDR1 is SGHAT and CDR2 is FQNNGV. The CDR3: CASSLEAGFNEQFF. CDR3 nucleotides: TGTGCCAGCAGCTTAGAAGCGGGTTTCAATGAGCAGTTCTTC.

This clone was picked up one time. CDR3 protein: CASSSGLHNEQFF. Written as DNA, the CDR3 is TGTGCCAGCAGTTCTGGACTCCACAATGAGCAGTTCTTC. V gene TRBV28 combines with J gene TRBJ2-1; TRBD2 is a possible D gene (5 bases). The V and J ends lost 4 bases and 5 bases respectively, with 9 bases between them. CDR1 MDHEN and CDR2 SYDVKM come from the germline V gene. There are 13 residues in the CDR3.

There are a few counts of this clone. This sequence joins TRBV21-1 and TRBJ2-3; the D call TRBD2 from the table was never checked on the DNA. TRBV21-1 is listed as a pseudogene. The CDR3 runs 22 residues. CDR3 coding DNA: TGTGCCAGCAGCATTGGACTAGCGGGAGGTTGGCAAGACCGACCCTCCACAGATACGCAGTATTTT. Translating gives CASSIGLAGGWQDRPSTDTQYF.

The genes are TRBV5-4 and TRBJ1-5, with D perhaps TRBD1 (5 bases). The V end lost 0 bases, the J end lost 6 bases, and 13 bases lay between the germline ends. This CDR3 has 15 amino acids. Germline-derived CDR1 and CDR2 are SGHNT and YYREEE (reference sequence). CDR3 amino acids: CASSLGVGGGQPQHF. CDR3 coding DNA: TGTGCCAGCAGCTTGGGCGTGGGGGGAGGTCAGCCCCAGCATTTT.

V gene TRBV7-9 combines with J gene TRBJ1-5; D is ambiguous. V was clipped by 1 base and J by 5 bases, with 6 bases between them. Germline V gene sequence: CDR1 SEHNR, CDR2 FQNEAQ (reference sequence). This CDR3 has 13 amino acids. CDR3 in DNA: TGTGCCAGCAGCTTAGGTCAGGATCAGCCCCAGCATTTT. This translates into CASSLGQDQPQHF.

The V gene is TRBV2, the J gene TRBJ2-7; tentative D call: TRBD2 (5 bases). The ends were cut back, 7 bases at V and 4 bases at J, with 8 bases in the middle. Germline lookup yields CDR1 SNHLY and CDR2 FYNNEI. The CDR3 loop spans 11 amino acids. The CDR3 protein is CASTRVYEQYF. The DNA for the CDR3 is TGTGCCAGCACGAGGGTTTACGAGCAGTACTTC. The full variable domain, completed using reference TRBV2 and TRBJ2-7, is EPEVTQTPSHQVTQMGQEVILRCVPISNHLYFYWYRQILGQKVEFLVSFYNNEISEKSEIFDDQFSVERPDGSNFTLKIRSTKLEDSAMYFCASTRVYEQYFGPGTRLTVT.

DNA of the CDR3: TGTGCCAGCAGCCTCGACAGCGATACGCAGTATTTT. Translated: CASSLDSDTQYF. The J gene is TRBJ2-3, the V gene TRBV6-6; D may be TRBD1 (5 bases). The V end lost 6 bases, the J end lost 6 bases, and 10 bases lay between the germline ends. CDR3 size: 12 residues. Germline V CDR1 and CDR2: MNHNY, SVGAGI (reference sequence).